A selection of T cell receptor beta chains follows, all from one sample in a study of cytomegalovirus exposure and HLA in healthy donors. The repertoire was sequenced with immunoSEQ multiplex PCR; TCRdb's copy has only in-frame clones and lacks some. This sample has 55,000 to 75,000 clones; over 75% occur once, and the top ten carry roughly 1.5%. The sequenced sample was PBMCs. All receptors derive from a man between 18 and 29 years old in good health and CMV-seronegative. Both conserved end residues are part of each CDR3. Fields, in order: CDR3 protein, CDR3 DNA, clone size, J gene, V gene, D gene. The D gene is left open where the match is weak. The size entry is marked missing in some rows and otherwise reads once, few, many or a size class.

cdr3_aa: CASIPDRGGSAFF
cdr3_nt: TGTGCCAGCATCCCGGACAGGGGAGGATCCGCTTTCTTT
clone_size: -
j_call: TRBJ1-1
v_call: TRBV7-2
d_call: TRBD1

cdr3_aa: CASSQTPGTSGGVGNTGELFF
cdr3_nt: TGCGCCAGCAGCCAAACTCCCGGGACTAGCGGGGGGGTCGGGAACACCGGGGAGCTGTTTTTT
clone_size: -
j_call: TRBJ2-2
v_call: TRBV4-1
d_call: TRBD2

cdr3_aa: CSVTLAGTGELFF
cdr3_nt: TGCAGCGTGACACTAGCGGGGACCGGGGAGCTGTTTTTT
clone_size: -
j_call: TRBJ2-2
v_call: TRBV29-1
d_call: TRBD2

cdr3_aa: CASSDETGLQETQYF
cdr3_nt: TGCGCCAGCAGTGACGAAACAGGGTTACAAGAGACCCAGTACTTC
clone_size: -
j_call: TRBJ2-5
v_call: TRBV10-2
d_call: -

cdr3_aa: CASQFREIAEQYF
cdr3_nt: TGTGCCAGCCAATTCAGGGAAATAGCCGAGCAGTACTTC
clone_size: -
j_call: TRBJ2-7
v_call: TRBV6-6
d_call: -

cdr3_aa: CASSLGRGPNTEAFF
cdr3_nt: TGTGCCAGCAGCTTAGGGCGGGGCCCGAACACTGAAGCTTTCTTT
clone_size: once
j_call: TRBJ1-1
v_call: TRBV7-2
d_call: -

cdr3_aa: CASSEDRLYGYTF
cdr3_nt: TGTGCCAGCAGCGAGGACAGGCTCTATGGCTACACCTTC
clone_size: -
j_call: TRBJ1-2
v_call: TRBV7-9
d_call: TRBD1

cdr3_aa: CASSVYRGSQETQYF
cdr3_nt: TGTGCCAGTAGTGTCTACAGAGGGAGCCAAGAGACCCAGTACTTC
clone_size: -
j_call: TRBJ2-5
v_call: TRBV19
d_call: -

cdr3_aa: CRTGPEQLFF
cdr3_nt: TGCAGGACAGGCCCTGAACAACTGTTTTTT
clone_size: -
j_call: TRBJ1-4
v_call: TRBV20-1
d_call: -

cdr3_aa: CASAASGDYNEQFF
cdr3_nt: TGCGCCAGCGCCGCCAGCGGGGATTACAATGAGCAGTTCTTC
clone_size: once
j_call: TRBJ2-1
v_call: TRBV5-1
d_call: TRBD2

cdr3_aa: CASSTPRETQYF
cdr3_nt: TGTGCCAGCAGCACCCCCCGGGAGACCCAGTACTTC
clone_size: few
j_call: TRBJ2-5
v_call: TRBV9
d_call: -

cdr3_aa: CASSEVGTAYSNQPQHF
cdr3_nt: TGTGCCAGCAGTGAAGTGGGGACAGCTTATAGCAATCAGCCCCAGCATTTT
clone_size: -
j_call: TRBJ1-5
v_call: TRBV2
d_call: TRBD1

cdr3_aa: CATNRGLNTGELFF
cdr3_nt: TGTGCCACTAACAGGGGGCTAAACACCGGGGAGCTGTTTTTT
clone_size: -
j_call: TRBJ2-2
v_call: TRBV15
d_call: TRBD1

cdr3_aa: CASSPRGTGGKGEQYF
cdr3_nt: TGTGCCAGCAGCCCTCGCGGGACAGGGGGTAAGGGCGAGCAGTACTTC
clone_size: once
j_call: TRBJ2-7
v_call: TRBV14
d_call: TRBD1

cdr3_aa: CASSLGAVETTQYF
cdr3_nt: TGTGCCAGCAGCTTAGGAGCGGTAGAGACGACCCAGTACTTC
clone_size: -
j_call: TRBJ2-5
v_call: TRBV11-3
d_call: -

cdr3_aa: CASSGEGRTDTQYF
cdr3_nt: TGTGCCAGCTCTGGGGAGGGACGCACAGATACGCAGTATTTT
clone_size: -
j_call: TRBJ2-3
v_call: TRBV19
d_call: TRBD2

cdr3_aa: CASSSGVTTDTQYF
cdr3_nt: TGTGCCAGCAGTTCCGGGGTTACCACAGATACGCAGTATTTT
clone_size: -
j_call: TRBJ2-3
v_call: TRBV27
d_call: -

cdr3_aa: CASSLAGLEGDTQYF
cdr3_nt: TGTGCCAGCAGCTTAGCGGGGCTAGAAGGAGATACGCAGTATTTT
clone_size: -
j_call: TRBJ2-3
v_call: TRBV7-2
d_call: -

cdr3_aa: CASTLIQGLGYTF
cdr3_nt: TGTGCCAGCACCCTAATACAGGGCCTTGGCTACACCTTC
clone_size: -
j_call: TRBJ1-2
v_call: TRBV28
d_call: -

cdr3_aa: CASSPSMVSHGYTF
cdr3_nt: TGTGCCAGCAGCCCTAGCATGGTTAGTCATGGCTACACCTTC
clone_size: -
j_call: TRBJ1-2
v_call: TRBV7-9
d_call: -

cdr3_aa: CASGTSGHNEQFF
cdr3_nt: TGTGCCAGCGGGACTAGCGGGCACAATGAGCAGTTCTTC
clone_size: -
j_call: TRBJ2-1
v_call: TRBV6-1
d_call: TRBD2

cdr3_aa: CASSPRQGNYEQYF
cdr3_nt: TGTGCCAGCAGCCCCCGACAGGGAAACTACGAGCAGTACTTC
clone_size: -
j_call: TRBJ2-7
v_call: TRBV7-9
d_call: TRBD1

cdr3_aa: CASSEDRDYGYTF
cdr3_nt: TGTGCCAGCAGTGAAGACAGGGACTATGGCTACACCTTC
clone_size: -
j_call: TRBJ1-2
v_call: TRBV6-1
d_call: -

cdr3_aa: CASSPLGGNNEQFF
cdr3_nt: TGTGCCAGCAGCCCGTTGGGAGGGAACAATGAGCAGTTCTTC
clone_size: -
j_call: TRBJ2-1
v_call: TRBV11-3
d_call: TRBD2

cdr3_aa: CASSFRGRDAFF
cdr3_nt: TGTGCCAGCAGCTTTCGAGGCAGAGACGCTTTCTTT
clone_size: -
j_call: TRBJ1-1
v_call: TRBV7-2
d_call: -

cdr3_aa: CSVTETGSEQYF
cdr3_nt: TGCAGCGTGACCGAAACAGGTTCAGAGCAGTACTTC
clone_size: -
j_call: TRBJ2-7
v_call: TRBV29-1
d_call: -

cdr3_aa: CAWSGMGVPTGELFF
cdr3_nt: TGTGCCTGGAGTGGGATGGGAGTTCCCACCGGGGAGCTGTTTTTT
clone_size: -
j_call: TRBJ2-2
v_call: TRBV30
d_call: -

cdr3_aa: CASSQEGTGSSGANVLTF
cdr3_nt: TGCGCCAGCAGCCAAGAAGGGACAGGGAGCTCTGGGGCCAACGTCCTGACTTTC
clone_size: -
j_call: TRBJ2-6
v_call: TRBV4-1
d_call: TRBD1

cdr3_aa: CASSTYTDTQYF
cdr3_nt: TGTGCCAGCTCAACCTACACAGATACGCAGTATTTT
clone_size: -
j_call: TRBJ2-3
v_call: TRBV5-4
d_call: -

cdr3_aa: CTSSQAGTNEKLFF
cdr3_nt: TGCACCAGCAGCCAGGCAGGGACTAATGAAAAACTGTTTTTT
clone_size: -
j_call: TRBJ1-4
v_call: TRBV1
d_call: -

cdr3_aa: CASSPWTSGGPTDTQYF
cdr3_nt: TGTGCCAGCTCACCATGGACTAGCGGGGGGCCTACAGATACGCAGTATTTT
clone_size: few
j_call: TRBJ2-3
v_call: TRBV18
d_call: TRBD2

cdr3_aa: CASSYSKGLGNTIYF
cdr3_nt: TGTGCCAGCAGTTACTCGAAGGGGCTCGGAAACACCATATATTTT
clone_size: -
j_call: TRBJ1-3
v_call: TRBV6-5
d_call: -

cdr3_aa: CASSPTGYQPQHF
cdr3_nt: TGTGCCAGTAGCCCGACAGGGTATCAGCCCCAGCATTTT
clone_size: -
j_call: TRBJ1-5
v_call: TRBV19
d_call: TRBD1

cdr3_aa: CATSNGLNTEAFF
cdr3_nt: TGTGCCACTAGCAATGGCCTCAACACTGAAGCTTTCTTT
clone_size: -
j_call: TRBJ1-1
v_call: TRBV15
d_call: -

cdr3_aa: CVAWETQYF
cdr3_nt: TGTGTAGCTTGGGAGACCCAGTACTTC
clone_size: -
j_call: TRBJ2-5
v_call: TRBV28
d_call: -

cdr3_aa: CASRQGQMNTEAFF
cdr3_nt: TGTGCCAGCAGACAGGGACAGATGAACACTGAAGCTTTCTTT
clone_size: -
j_call: TRBJ1-1
v_call: TRBV7-9
d_call: TRBD1

cdr3_aa: CASSGRVEGEKLFF
cdr3_nt: TGTGCCAGCAGCGGCAGGGTGGAGGGTGAAAAACTGTTTTTT
clone_size: -
j_call: TRBJ1-4
v_call: TRBV9
d_call: -

cdr3_aa: CASSHMWTGYYEQYF
cdr3_nt: TGCGCCAGCAGTCACATGTGGACAGGGTACTACGAGCAGTACTTC
clone_size: -
j_call: TRBJ2-7
v_call: TRBV4-1
d_call: TRBD1

cdr3_aa: CASSESLDRGVFF
cdr3_nt: TGCGCCAGCAGTGAGTCGTTGGACAGGGGAGTTTTCTTT
clone_size: -
j_call: TRBJ1-6
v_call: TRBV10-1
d_call: TRBD1

cdr3_aa: CASSQGAGMVQPQHF
cdr3_nt: TGCGCCAGCAGCCAAGGGGCCGGGATGGTCCAGCCCCAGCATTTT
clone_size: once
j_call: TRBJ1-5
v_call: TRBV4-1
d_call: -

cdr3_aa: CASSVAQAGNEQFF
cdr3_nt: TGTGCCAGCAGCGTCGCCCAGGCTGGCAATGAGCAGTTCTTC
clone_size: -
j_call: TRBJ2-1
v_call: TRBV9
d_call: -

cdr3_aa: CAWSPSSGANVLTF
cdr3_nt: TGTGCCTGGAGTCCGAGCTCTGGGGCCAACGTCCTGACTTTC
clone_size: -
j_call: TRBJ2-6
v_call: TRBV30
d_call: -

cdr3_aa: CAWSVPDPVRRGTPSYEQYF
cdr3_nt: TGTGCCTGGAGTGTACCTGATCCGGTCCGCCGCGGGACGCCCTCCTACGAGCAGTACTTC
clone_size: -
j_call: TRBJ2-7
v_call: TRBV30
d_call: -

cdr3_aa: CASSQGNTEAFF
cdr3_nt: TGTGCCAGCAGCCAGGGGAACACTGAAGCTTTCTTT
clone_size: -
j_call: TRBJ1-1
v_call: TRBV5-4
d_call: -

cdr3_aa: CASMQARSTDTQYF
cdr3_nt: TGTGCCAGCATGCAGGCCAGGAGCACAGATACGCAGTATTTT
clone_size: -
j_call: TRBJ2-3
v_call: TRBV2
d_call: -

cdr3_aa: CASGGWRGAGETQYF
cdr3_nt: TGTGCCAGTGGGGGCTGGCGGGGGGCTGGGGAGACCCAGTACTTC
clone_size: once
j_call: TRBJ2-5
v_call: TRBV11-3
d_call: TRBD2

cdr3_aa: CSVDGGAGGELFF
cdr3_nt: TGCAGCGTTGATGGGGGGGCGGGCGGGGAGCTGTTTTTT
clone_size: -
j_call: TRBJ2-2
v_call: TRBV29-1
d_call: -

cdr3_aa: CASSARGGTTDTQYF
cdr3_nt: TGTGCCAGCAGCGCTCGGGGGGGGACGACAGATACGCAGTATTTT
clone_size: -
j_call: TRBJ2-3
v_call: TRBV9
d_call: TRBD2

cdr3_aa: CASSLGALSTEAFF
cdr3_nt: TGTGCCAGCAGCTTAGGGGCGTTATCCACTGAAGCTTTCTTT
clone_size: once
j_call: TRBJ1-1
v_call: TRBV7-2
d_call: -

cdr3_aa: CASSQWYGGELDTQYF
cdr3_nt: TGCGCCAGCAGCCAATGGTACGGGGGGGAACTAGATACGCAGTATTTT
clone_size: -
j_call: TRBJ2-3
v_call: TRBV4-1
d_call: TRBD2